The text below deals with one TCR beta chain. In the study's own analysis: Amplification of reference gene primers provided the estimated nucleated cell counts. TCRdb's table, derived via immunoSEQ multiplex PCR, lists solely in-frame clones and lacks some. D and trimming were read from the DNA, whereas the V and J calls and clone size are those reported in that table. Of 270,000 or so clones in the sample, about 80% were seen once. Trimming shortened V by 3 bases and J by 1 base, and 11 bases separated the two germline ends. CDR1 is KGHDR, CDR2 SFDVKD, per germline. The CDR3 sequence is 15 residues long. These data belong to a study of blood T cell repertoires in COVID-19. Study as a whole: Sites across the United States, Italy and Spain contributed samples from acute and convalescent COVID-19. The cDNA or gDNA used as material had been derived from T cells, B-cell-depleted T cells, or PBMCs.

The J gene is TRBJ2-5, the V gene TRBV24-1; D is possibly TRBD2 (5 bases). This clonotype was sampled from a woman aged 45-65 years who had recovered from COVID-19. Sequencing was carried out using peripheral blood. CDR3 amino acids: CATSDRAAIQETQYF. CDR3 sequence (DNA): TGTGCCACCAGTGATCGAGCGGCTATCCAAGAGACCCAGTACTTC.